The clone carrying this TCR beta chain was seen a single time. Antigen unknown. Scientists amplified the TCR beta CDR3 regions from RNA transcripts. HTBI primers were employed in first-round RT-PCR, then a second-round multiplex PCR followed. Using its own MiXCR run on the multiplex PCR reads, TCRdb lists one record per CDR3 protein. The table lists around 1,200,000 distinct CDR3 sequences, around a third of them singletons. This sample was included in a study of Graves' ophthalmopathy and Graves' hyperthyroidism. Study-wide context: Hyperthyroidism was considered stable when no ophthalmopathy appeared within 18 months of follow-up.

Regarding the study as a whole: It was with approximately 70% sensitivity and about 72% specificity that the model predicted ophthalmopathy progression. Separation of ophthalmopathy from stable hyperthyroidism was achieved by a 13-signature model, at about 91% sensitivity and roughly 80% specificity.

Germline CDR1 and CDR2: LGHNA and YSLEER. Trimming stripped 1 base from V and 7 bases from J, with 7 bases between. The CDR3 is 13 amino acids. Sequencing used peripheral blood or thyroid tissue (not recorded which). The receptor was isolated from an adult man with Graves' hyperthyroidism. V is TRBV4-3 and J is TRBJ2-2; D unclear. CDR3 sequence (DNA): TGCGCCAGCAGCCAAGTCCCTAGCGGGGAGCTGTTTTTT. Translated: CASSQVPSGELFF.